A selection of T cell receptor beta chains follows, all from one sample in a study of a mutant IDH1 vaccine in newly diagnosed glioma. The data were produced by immunoSEQ multiplex PCR, yet TCRdb's version contains in-frame clones alone and is incomplete. The sample includes some 42,000 clones, around 83% of them seen just once. These receptors' targets are unknown. The sequenced sample was PBMCs, obtained from a glioma patient whose treatment included an IDH1 peptide vaccine. The receptors here all came from a woman aged 45-65 years with glioma. Each CDR3 is given without its conserved first and last residue. A clone size is listed for some rows: how often the clone was seen (once, few, many), or a class if it is expanded.

>TRBV30|.
AWSVGQLNSGEKLF
>TRBV15|.
ATSRDLGRGTLSYEQY
>TRBV7-8|.
ASSLSLNTEAF
>TRBV27|.
ASNRQGPNTEAF
>TRBV18|.
ASSQGGEQPQH
>TRBV11-1|.
ASSLGGSGANVLT
>TRBV6-1|.
ASSIGQGVSEQY
>TRBV4-1|.
ASSRLAGGFGGELF
>TRBV7-9|.
ASSRGQARHYGYT
>TRBV4-2|.
ASSPHKEYEPQH
>TRBV10-3|.
AISESQNQPQH
>TRBV9|.
ASSVQGGMGMNTEAF
>TRBV6-6|.
ASTHSTYEQY
>TRBV2|.
ASSERTSNTEAF
>TRBV6-4|.
ASSDSGGATDTQY
>TRBV5-6|.
ASSSWGGGNEKLF
>TRBV7-9|.
ASSLLPGWDEKLF
>TRBV7-6|.
ASSLGGLPEAF
>TRBV7-9|.
ASSLEGSGNTIY
>TRBV4-1|.
ASTRGQGANEQY
>TRBV7-9|.
ASSLGFTDRLSGNTIY
>TRBV6-1|.
ASSITVEGEAF
>TRBV4-1|.
ASSPQRFEDQPQH
>TRBV7-9|.
ASSLIRGAHTEAF
>TRBV4-1|once
ASSQAFGGSNQPQH
>TRBV4-1|.
ASSHNVGGSYEQY
>TRBV27|.
ASSLDGVSWYTEAF
>TRBV6-1|.
ASSEGRLEMNTEAF
>TRBV6-5|.
ASSYSSNRGTEAF
>TRBV5-5|few
ASRNPDRAALF
>TRBV4-1|.
ASSPMDTYEQY
>TRBV7-6|.
ASSPRTGSNSPLH
>TRBV15|.
ATSRDRGLGEQY
>TRBV2|.
ASINGGAMVGELF
>TRBV7-2|.
ASSFSWNEQF
>TRBV5-1|.
ASSLAGPQGETQY
>TRBV6-5|.
ASKTTGGGTGELF